The next 26 T cell receptor beta chains were all read from a single sample in a study of blood T cells in healthy people across ages. Using a J-beta primer mix together with a sample-barcoded 5' primer, a second PCR was run for roughly 7 to 12 cycles. TCRdb called the 5' RACE reads again in MiXCR, with one record for every CDR3 protein. The sample has approximately 600,000 distinct CDR3 sequences; 58% are singletons. Specimen: blood. These receptors were obtained from a man in his sixties in good health.

The chain is built from TRBV2 and TRBJ2-3; D unclear. Trimming took off 7 bases at V and 5 bases at J, with 10 bases between the two ends. The V gene's germline CDR1 is SNHLY and CDR2 FYNNEI. The CDR3 sequence is 12 residues long. The CDR3 sequence: CASTPVGDTQYF. In nucleotides, the CDR3 is TGTGCCAGCACGCCGGTGGGAGATACGCAGTATTTT.

V usage is TRBV10-1 and J usage is TRBJ2-5, with 7 bases aligning to TRBD2. CDR3 size: 15 residues. CDR1 and CDR2 (germline): WNHNN, SYGVQD (reference sequence). Unmatched junction bases numbered 8, after V lost 3 bases and J lost 4 bases. CDR3 sequence (DNA): TGCGCCAGCAGTGACCCCGGGACTAATCCAGAGACCCAGTACTTC. It translates to CASSDPGTNPETQYF.

The chain joins TRBV25-1 to TRBJ1-4; 8 bases are shared with TRBD1. This CDR3 spans 15 amino acids. V was clipped by 6 bases and J by 8 bases; unmatched bases: 11. Germline V gene lookup returns CDR1 MGHDK and CDR2 SYGVNS. This chain's CDR3 is CASRPHRGTEEKLFF. In nucleotides, the CDR3 is TGTGCCAGCAGACCTCACAGGGGGACGGAAGAAAAACTGTTTTTT.

This clonotype was found a few times. The chain joins TRBV6-1 to TRBJ2-5, with 8 bases aligning to TRBD2. J lost 3 bases, V lost 5 bases, and 8 bases had no gene match. Germline V lookup: CDR1 MNHNS, CDR2 SASEGT. The CDR3 totals 15 residues. The DNA for the CDR3 is TGTGCCAGCAGTCTAATCGGACTAGCAGAAGAGACCCAGTACTTC. Its protein product is CASSLIGLAEETQYF.

The V gene is TRBV29-1, the J gene TRBJ2-3; D gene ambiguous. This CDR3 has 12 amino acids. Germline CDR1 SQVTM, CDR2 ANQGSEA. V was shortened by 1 base and J by 0 bases, with 2 bases between the two germline ends. CDR3 coding DNA: TGCAGCGTTGAAGCAAGCACAGATACGCAGTATTTT. This codes for CSVEASTDTQYF.

The V call is TRBV21-1, the J call TRBJ2-7; TRBD2 is the table's D call, not checked against the DNA. TRBV21-1 constitutes a pseudogene. CDR3 length equals 18 residues. The CDR3 region has the DNA TGTGCCAGCAGCAAAGCCGTACTAGCGGGGGGGCCTTTCTACGAGCAGTACTTC. Translated, it gives CASSKAVLAGGPFYEQYF.

The CDR3 nucleotides are TGCAGCGTGAAGGGACAGATCCCCTACGAGCAGTACTTC. Translated: CSVKGQIPYEQYF. The rearrangement joins TRBV29-1 to TRBJ2-7, with TRBD1 matching 7 bases. In germline, CDR1 is SQVTM, CDR2 ANQGSEA. V was clipped by 6 bases and J by 2 bases; unmatched bases: 7. The CDR3 totals 13 residues.

With regard to this clonotype: A much larger clone lies one base from this, so it may be a read error. This chain joins TRBV12-3 or TRBV12-4 and TRBJ1-2; 7 bases line up with TRBD1. V dropped 6 bases and J dropped 6; count of bases not matched to a gene: 7. The CDR3 extends over 13 amino acids. The CDR3 bases are TGTGCCAGCAGCTTGGGACAGAACCATGGCTACACCTTC. Amino acids: CASSLGQNHGYTF.

This clonotype was observed many times. The V gene is TRBV7-9, the J gene TRBJ1-5; no reliable D call. Per the germline V gene, CDR1 is SEHNR and CDR2 is FQNEAQ (reference sequence). The V gene lost 1 base and the J gene lost 5 bases, with 3 bases spanning the gap. CDR3 length: 12 amino acids. CDR3 nucleotides: TGTGCCAGCAGCTTAGGGGATCAGCCCCAGCATTTT. Its protein product is CASSLGDQPQHF.

This clonotype was recorded only once. The chain links TRBV3-1 to TRBJ2-1, with TRBD2 matching 8 bases. Unmatched junction bases numbered 5, after V lost 1 base and J lost 0 bases. Per germline, CDR1 LGHDT and CDR2 YNNKEL (reference sequence). This CDR3 spans 17 amino acids. CDR3 nucleotides: TGTGCCAGCAGCCAAGGATACGGGGGGGTCTCCTACAATGAGCAGTTCTTC. This codes for CASSQGYGGVSYNEQFF.

The rearrangement joins TRBV7-2 to TRBJ1-1; D may be TRBD1 (6 bases). Germline lookup yields CDR1 SGHTA and CDR2 FQGNSA. The CDR3 has 13 residues. Trimming cost V 2 bases and J 4 bases, with 8 bases left between them. This CDR3 is CASSLRGATEAFF. The CDR3 DNA is TGTGCCAGCAGCTTACGGGGGGCCACTGAAGCTTTCTTT.

The chain links TRBV6-5 to TRBJ2-3; D uncertain. From germline, CDR1 is MNHEY and CDR2 SVGAGI. V was cut by 6 bases and J by 6 bases, with 10 bases left in between. This CDR3 is 12 amino acids long. CDR3 nucleotide sequence: TGTGCCAGCAGGCGAGGCGCGGATACGCAGTATTTT. Protein product: CASRRGADTQYF.

The chain's CDR3 is CASSKLGLDYNEQYF. The CDR3 region has the DNA TGCGCCAGCAGCAAGCTCGGACTCGACTACAATGAGCAGTACTTC. The chain has TRBV5-1 and TRBJ2-7, with D perhaps TRBD2 (5 bases). Germline assignment: CDR1 SGHRS and CDR2 YFSETQ. This CDR3 is built from 15 residues. Trimming took off 4 bases at V and 7 bases at J, with 21 bases between the two ends.

This chain connects TRBV6-6 to TRBJ1-1, with 7 bases matching TRBD1. J gave up 0 bases and V 6 bases, and 4 bases lay outside the gene matches. The CDR3 sequence is 14 residues long. CDR1 MNHNY and CDR2 SVGAGI come from the germline V gene (reference sequence). CDR3: CASRRQGLNTEAFF. CDR3 DNA sequence: TGTGCCAGCAGGAGACAGGGACTGAACACTGAAGCTTTCTTT.

This clonotype was counted a few times. J is TRBJ2-3 and V is TRBV12-3 or TRBV12-4, with D possibly being TRBD1 or TRBD2 (5 bases each). V was pared by 4 bases and J by 8 bases, with 13 bases between. The CDR3 contains 13 residues. Here the CDR3 DNA reads TGTGCCAGCAGTTGGGACCGGAGTAGTACGCAGTATTTT. Protein sequence: CASSWDRSSTQYF.

This chain's CDR3 is CASSPLPTPTETQYF. The CDR3, as DNA: TGCGCCAGCAGCCCCCTACCCACTCCAACAGAGACCCAGTACTTC. This chain joins TRBV5-1 and TRBJ2-7; D is ambiguous. The J call may be incorrect, as the DNA end agrees better with TRBJ2-5. The CDR3 extends over 15 amino acids. Per the germline V gene, CDR1 is SGHRS and CDR2 is YFSETQ.

V usage is TRBV7-9 and J usage is TRBJ2-6; D gene ambiguous. Germline values: CDR1 SEHNR, CDR2 FQNEAQ (reference sequence). Between the trimmed V and J ends, which lost 4 bases and 5 bases, there was a span of 18 bases. This CDR3 is 17 amino acids long. CDR3 residues: CASSSGKGLSWANVLTF. The CDR3 bases are TGTGCCAGCAGCTCAGGTAAAGGGCTCTCGTGGGCCAACGTCCTGACTTTC. Full variable domain (missing parts from reference TRBV7-9 and TRBJ2-6): DTGVSQNPRHKITKRGQNVTFRCDPISEHNRLYWYRQTLGQGPEFLTYFQNEAQLEKSRLLSDRFSAERPKGSFSTLEIQRTEQGDSAMYLCASSSGKGLSWANVLTFGAGSRLTVL.

This clonotype was picked up many times. The gene calls are TRBV9 and TRBJ2-4; 10 bases map to TRBD2. This CDR3 region has 15 residues. Germline assignment: CDR1 SGDLS and CDR2 YYNGEE. Trimming cost V 1 base and J 6 bases; bases outside gene matches: 4. CDR3 sequence (DNA): TGTGCCAGCAGCGTAAGCGGGGGGGGTGCAAACATTCAGTACTTC. It is translated as CASSVSGGGANIQYF.

The chain employs TRBV6-6 and TRBJ1-2; TRBD1 agrees at 7 bases. The CDR3 has 15 residues. Unmatched junction bases numbered 8, after V lost 4 bases and J lost 3 bases. The germline V gene encodes CDR1 MNHNY and CDR2 SVGAGI (reference sequence). The CDR3 sequence: CASSSQGQGDYGYTF. Here the CDR3 DNA reads TGTGCCAGCAGTTCACAGGGGCAAGGGGACTATGGCTACACCTTC.

The chain uses TRBV10-3 and TRBJ2-5, with 7 nucleotides matching TRBD1. The DNA end lines up better with TRBJ2-7; the J call may be wrong. CDR3 length: 13 amino acids. From germline, CDR1 is ENHRY and CDR2 SYGVKD. CDR3 coding DNA: TGTGCCACCACGACAGGGAACGGGGACGAGCAGTACTTC. Translating gives CATTTGNGDEQYF.

CDR3 amino acids: CASSPRDRVTDTQYF. The CDR3 region has the DNA TGTGCCAGCAGCCCCCGGGACAGGGTAACAGATACGCAGTATTTT. The rearrangement links TRBV5-6 to TRBJ2-3; 9 bases fit TRBD1. CDR1 is SGHDT and CDR2 is YYEEEE in the germline V gene. With 4 bases clipped from V and 3 bases from J, the junction kept 6 bases outside the gene matches. This CDR3 contains 15 residues.

The rearrangement links TRBV27 to TRBJ2-1; tentatively, D is TRBD1 or TRBD2 (6 bases each). The length of the CDR3 is 12 residues. V was clipped by 8 bases and J by 4 bases, with 9 bases between them. The germline V gene encodes CDR1 MNHEY and CDR2 SMNVEV (reference sequence). The CDR3 loop reads CASGGPYNEQFF. CDR3 coding DNA: TGTGCCAGCGGGGGGCCTTACAATGAGCAGTTCTTC.

This chain joins TRBV9 and TRBJ1-6, with 10 positions matching TRBD1. The CDR3 length is 15 residues. From germline, CDR1 is SGDLS and CDR2 YYNGEE. The V and J ends lost 5 bases and 11 bases, in that order; junction bases with no gene match: 10. In nucleotides, the CDR3 is TGTGCCAGCAGTGAACTAGACAGGGGGCGCGCACCCCTCCACTTT. Encoded protein: CASSELDRGRAPLHF.

Notes on this clonotype: The junction shows a germline mismatch at one end, possibly a read error. The V gene is TRBV20-1, the J gene TRBJ2-1; 13 nucleotides match TRBD2. This CDR3 region has 18 residues. In germline, CDR1 is DFQATT, CDR2 SNEGSKA (reference sequence). CDR3 sequence reads: CSARGVGGLAGAHNEQFF. The CDR3 DNA reads as TGCAGTGCCAGAGGGGTCGGAGGACTAGCGGGGGCCCACAATGAGCAGTTCTTC.

The chain joins TRBV10-3 to TRBJ2-5; D is perhaps TRBD2 (6 bases). The CDR3 length is 11 residues. Germline assignment: CDR1 ENHRY and CDR2 SYGVKD. V was pared by 8 bases and J by 4 bases, with 8 bases between. CDR3 sequence (DNA): TGTGCCATCGGGCGGGGAGAGACCCAGTACTTC. Translating gives CAIGRGETQYF.

The rearrangement joins TRBV27 to TRBJ2-4; TRBD2 aligns across 7 bases. This CDR3 is 14 amino acids long. CDR1 MNHEY and CDR2 SMNVEV come from the germline V gene (reference sequence). With 6 bases clipped from V and 8 bases from J, the junction kept 10 bases outside the gene matches. The DNA of the CDR3 is TGTGCCAGCAGACCCGCCCGGGGGAGGGACATTCAGTACTTC. It specifies CASRPARGRDIQYF.